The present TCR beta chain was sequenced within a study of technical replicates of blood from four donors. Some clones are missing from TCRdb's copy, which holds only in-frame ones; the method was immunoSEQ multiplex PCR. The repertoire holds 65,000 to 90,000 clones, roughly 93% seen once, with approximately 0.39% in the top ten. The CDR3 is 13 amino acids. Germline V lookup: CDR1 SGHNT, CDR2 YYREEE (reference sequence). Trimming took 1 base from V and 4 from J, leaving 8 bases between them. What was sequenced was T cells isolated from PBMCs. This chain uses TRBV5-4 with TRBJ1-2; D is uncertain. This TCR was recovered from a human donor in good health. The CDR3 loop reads CASSLSGSYGYTF. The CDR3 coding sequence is TGTGCCAGCAGCTTGTCGGGGTCCTATGGCTACACCTTC.